Sequencing of this T cell receptor (beta chain) was carried out in a study of cytomegalovirus exposure and HLA in healthy donors. Study observations and caveats: Later work found that TCR association rates differed between HLA loci; DRB1 had the most and HLA-C the fewest.

60 Vbeta and 13 Jbeta primers were used in PCR. Measured with immunoSEQ multiplex PCR; TCRdb has only the in-frame clones, and not every one. The sample has more than 70,000 clones; 70% to 80% are singletons. Trimming stripped 4 bases from V and 9 bases from J, with 7 bases between. Germline V gene data show CDR1 as MRHNA and CDR2 as SNTAGT. CDR3 length: 12 amino acids. As concerns this clone: No antigen is known for it.

The receptor's source is a woman aged 45-65 years in good health and CMV-seropositive. Material: PBMCs. This chain uses TRBV6-4 with TRBJ2-6; D ambiguous. The CDR3 nucleotides read TGTGCCAGCAGTGGGCAGGACAACGTCCTGACTTTC. This encodes CASSGQDNVLTF.